This TCR beta chain is drawn from a study of PD-L1 blockade in urothelial cancer. Study-level background: Patients had undergone 0 to 3 prior chemotherapy regimens.

The time point is: pretreatment peripheral blood. Study-level points and caveats: Enhanced expansion of tumor-associated blood clones at 3 weeks characterized durable-benefit patients.

Worth noting for this clone: No antigen is known for it.

Measured with immunoSEQ multiplex PCR; TCRdb has only the in-frame clones, and not every one. Of over 15,000 clones detected, 89% appear once; the ten largest clones hold roughly an eighth. CDR1 is MNHEY, CDR2 SMNVEV, per germline (reference sequence). Trimming at V came to 8 bases and at J to 5 bases, leaving 9 bases not matched to a gene. The CDR3 totals 15 residues. The gene calls are TRBV27 and TRBJ1-6; 7 bases line up with TRBD1. The receptor's source is a man aged 70-80 years with urothelial cancer. Sequencing used PBMCs, obtained around atezolizumab (anti-PD-L1) treatment. The CDR3 bases are TGTGCCAGCCGGCCCGACAGGGTGGATAATTCACCCCTCCACTTT. It yields the protein CASRPDRVDNSPLHF.